One sample yielded the 17 T cell receptor beta chains listed below, sequenced in a study of shared clonotypes between healthy human individuals. Clones were sequenced by immunoSEQ multiplex PCR, and TCRdb holds only the in-frame ones, with some missing. The sample includes over 150,000 clones, approximately 62% of them seen just once. Source material: memory CD4+ T cells sorted from blood. Subset noted: CD45RA-negative fraction. These TCRs come from a man between 25 and 39 years old in good health.

The sample holds a few counts of this clone. The V call is TRBV15, the J call TRBJ2-1; D is undetermined. This CDR3 has 15 residues. Looked up from germline, CDR1 is LNHNV and CDR2 is YYDKDF (reference sequence). V lost 5 bases to trimming and J lost 6 bases, with 17 bases between them. The CDR3 nucleotides read TGTGCCACCAGCCCAGAGTGGCAGAGGTCCAATGAGCAGTTCTTC. Encoded protein: CATSPEWQRSNEQFF.

The chain links TRBV7-9 to TRBJ1-4, with a possible D match to TRBD1 (6 bases). CDR3 length: 14 amino acids. The germline CDR1 and CDR2 sequences are SEHNR and FQNEAQ (reference sequence). V dropped 2 bases and J dropped 7 bases, with 11 bases sitting between them. CDR3 sequence reads: CASSLTQGSEKLFF. As DNA, the CDR3 is TGTGCCAGCAGCTTAACACAGGGAAGTGAAAAACTGTTTTTT. Full variable domain (remainder filled in from reference TRBV7-9 and TRBJ1-4): DTGVSQNPRHKITKRGQNVTFRCDPISEHNRLYWYRQTLGQGPEFLTYFQNEAQLEKSRLLSDRFSAERPKGSFSTLEIQRTEQGDSAMYLCASSLTQGSEKLFFGSGTQLSVL.

The chain combines TRBV7-2 with TRBJ2-3, with D uncertain. Per the germline V gene, CDR1 is SGHTA and CDR2 is FQGNSA. This CDR3 has 14 residues. The germline V and J ends were trimmed by 5 bases and 6 bases, with 15 bases remaining between them. The CDR3 here is CASSQITAVDTQYF. The CDR3 DNA sequence: TGTGCCAGCAGCCAAATAACCGCGGTCGATACGCAGTATTTT.

In DNA form, the CDR3 reads TGCAGCGTTGATCAGGGCAGAGATACGCAGTATTTT. This encodes CSVDQGRDTQYF. The chain is built from TRBV29-1 and TRBJ2-3; possibly TRBD1 for D (5 bases). CDR1 and CDR2 (germline): SQVTM, ANQGSEA. This CDR3 has 12 residues. Trimming took off 3 bases at V and 5 bases at J, with 9 bases between the two ends.

The V call is TRBV2, the J call TRBJ2-3, with TRBD2 matching over 11 bases. The CDR3 contains 16 residues. The germline CDR1 and CDR2 sequences are SNHLY and FYNNEI. V trimming: 3 bases; J trimming: 1 base; junction bases outside the gene matches: 3. CDR3 residues: CASSDLTSGGTDTQYF. The CDR3 nucleotides are TGTGCCAGCAGTGACCTGACTAGCGGGGGCACAGATACGCAGTATTTT.

This chain links TRBV4-3 with TRBJ1-1, with D unclear. Germline values: CDR1 LGHNA, CDR2 YSLEER. V was trimmed by 4 bases and J by 6 bases, leaving 18 bases between them. This CDR3 is 15 amino acids long. In nucleotides, the CDR3 is TGCGCCAGCAGCCTTGGGTGGGTCATTACATCTGAAGCTTTCTTT. It yields the protein CASSLGWVITSEAFF.

This clone was detected only a few times. The chain uses TRBV28 and TRBJ2-3; the match to TRBD2 covers 10 bases. V shed 5 bases, J shed 4 bases, and the junction held 12 bases outside the gene matches. Germline CDR1 MDHEN, CDR2 SYDVKM. CDR3 length equals 17 residues. The CDR3 here is CASSPPPSGRAPDTQYF. CDR3 bases: TGTGCCAGCAGTCCCCCCCCCAGCGGGAGGGCCCCAGATACGCAGTATTTT. The full variable domain, with the rest looked up from reference TRBV28 and TRBJ2-3, is DVKVTQSSRYLVKRTGEKVFLECVQDMDHENMFWYRQDPGLGLRLIYFSYDVKMKEKGDIPEGYSVSREKKERFSLILESASTNQTSMYLCASSPPPSGRAPDTQYFGPGTRLTVL.

The chain is built from TRBV7-2 and TRBJ2-1, with TRBD2 identical over 9 bases. The CDR3 sequence is 16 residues long. Unmatched junction bases numbered 6, after V lost 4 bases and J lost 2 bases. Germline CDR1 SGHTA, CDR2 FQGNSA. The CDR3 loop reads CASSWYSGRTYNEQFF. In DNA form, the CDR3 reads TGTGCCAGCAGCTGGTATAGCGGGAGAACCTACAATGAGCAGTTCTTC. Complete variable domain (other parts from reference TRBV7-2 and TRBJ2-1): GAGVSQSPSNKVTEKGKDVELRCDPISGHTALYWYRQSLGQGLEFLIYFQGNSAPDKSGLPSDRFSAERTGGSVSTLTIQRTQQEDSAVYLCASSWYSGRTYNEQFFGPGTRLTVL.

The V and J genes are TRBV7-9 and TRBJ2-1, with unresolved D. Germline assignment: CDR1 SEHNR and CDR2 FQNEAQ (reference sequence). The V and J ends lost 6 bases and 1 base respectively, with 16 bases between them. The CDR3 consists of 16 residues. CDR3 sequence: CASRPPPGLSYNEQFF. CDR3 coding DNA: TGTGCCAGCAGACCCCCCCCCGGCCTGTCCTACAATGAGCAGTTCTTC.

The chain couples TRBV5-1 to TRBJ2-7, with 9 nucleotides matching TRBD1. The length of the CDR3 is 16 residues. Germline values: CDR1 SGHRS, CDR2 YFSETQ. V gave up 4 bases and J gave up 3 bases; unmatched junction bases: 11. CDR3 sequence (DNA): TGCGCCAGCAGCGCCGGACAGGGGCGGGGGCTCTACGAGCAGTACTTC. Its protein product is CASSAGQGRGLYEQYF.

This clone was counted only a few times. The J gene is TRBJ1-2, the V gene TRBV29-1, with D possibly matching TRBD1 (6 bases). Germline-derived CDR1 and CDR2 are SQVTM and ANQGSEA. Trimming removed 6 bases from V and 0 bases from J, with 11 bases in between. This CDR3 is 13 amino acids long. This CDR3 is CSVAPGANYGYTF. Here the CDR3 DNA reads TGCAGCGTGGCCCCAGGGGCTAACTATGGCTACACCTTC.

The chain combines TRBV5-5 with TRBJ1-4; possibly TRBD1 for D (6 bases). Germline CDR1 reads SGHKS; CDR2 reads YYEKEE (reference sequence). The CDR3 totals 15 residues. The germline V and J ends were trimmed by 5 bases and 6 bases, with 17 bases remaining between them. The CDR3 here is CASSDTRGSDEKLFF. CDR3 in DNA: TGTGCCAGCAGTGATACCAGGGGATCTGATGAAAAACTGTTTTTT.

V and J are TRBV18 and TRBJ2-1, with TRBD1 matching 7 bases. CDR3 size: 16 residues. J was trimmed by 5 bases and V by 5 bases; bases with no gene match: 12. Germline V gene lookup returns CDR1 KGHSH and CDR2 LQKENI. CDR3 sequence: CASSEFTPGTDNEQFF. Here the CDR3 DNA reads TGTGCCAGCTCAGAATTCACCCCCGGGACAGACAATGAGCAGTTCTTC.

The chain combines TRBV6-5 with TRBJ1-1; 7 bases map to TRBD1. CDR1 MNHEY and CDR2 SVGAGI come from the germline V gene. The junction had 4 bases not matched to a gene; V was cut back by 2 bases and J by 7 bases. The CDR3 extends over 13 amino acids. The CDR3 sequence is CASSYLTGIEAFF. CDR3 DNA sequence: TGTGCCAGCAGTTACCTGACAGGGATTGAAGCTTTCTTT.

The chain links TRBV28 to TRBJ2-5; weak D call: TRBD1 (6 bases). CDR1 and CDR2 from the germline V gene are MDHEN and SYDVKM. This CDR3 region has 15 residues. Between the trimmed V and J ends, which lost 6 bases and 11 bases, there was a span of 25 bases. This CDR3 reads CASRPSRDTVRPQYF. The CDR3 DNA follows: TGTGCCAGCAGGCCCAGCCGGGACACCGTCAGGCCTCAGTACTTC. Drawing the rest from reference TRBV28 and TRBJ2-5, the complete variable domain is DVKVTQSSRYLVKRTGEKVFLECVQDMDHENMFWYRQDPGLGLRLIYFSYDVKMKEKGDIPEGYSVSREKKERFSLILESASTNQTSMYLCASRPSRDTVRPQYFGPGTRLLVL.

The V call is TRBV4-2, the J call TRBJ2-7; 9 bases are shared with TRBD2. The germline V gene encodes CDR1 LGHNA and CDR2 YNFKEQ. This CDR3 contains 15 residues. V gave up 1 base and J gave up 6 bases; unmatched junction bases: 7. In DNA, the CDR3 is TGTGCCAGCAGCCAAGTGACCGGACTAGCGACCGAGCAGTACTTC. Translated: CASSQVTGLATEQYF.

The chain recombines TRBV18 with TRBJ1-2, with a possible D match to TRBD1 (6 bases). The CDR3 has 14 residues. Germline assignment: CDR1 KGHSH and CDR2 LQKENI. Trimming cost V 3 bases and J 8 bases, with 16 bases left between them. The CDR3 region has the DNA TGTGCCAGCTCACCCCGCGGGGGGGGCGAGGGCTACACCTTC. Its translation is CASSPRGGGEGYTF.